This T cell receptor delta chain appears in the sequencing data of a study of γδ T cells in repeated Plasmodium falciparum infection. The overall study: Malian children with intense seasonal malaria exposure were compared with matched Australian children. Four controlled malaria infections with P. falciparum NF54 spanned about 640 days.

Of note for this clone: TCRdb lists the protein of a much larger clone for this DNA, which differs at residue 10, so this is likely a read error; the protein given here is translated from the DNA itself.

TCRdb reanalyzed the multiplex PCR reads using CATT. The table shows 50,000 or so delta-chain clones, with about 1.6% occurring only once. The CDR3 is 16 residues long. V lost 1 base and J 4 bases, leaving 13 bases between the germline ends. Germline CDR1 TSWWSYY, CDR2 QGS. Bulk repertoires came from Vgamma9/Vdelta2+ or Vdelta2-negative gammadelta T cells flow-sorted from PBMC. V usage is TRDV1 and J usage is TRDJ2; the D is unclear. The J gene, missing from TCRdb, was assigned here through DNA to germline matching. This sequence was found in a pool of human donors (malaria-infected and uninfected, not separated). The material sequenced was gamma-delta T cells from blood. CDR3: CALGERITLSTAQLFF. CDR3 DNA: TGTGCTCTTGGGGAACGGATCACCCTTTCGACAGCACAACTCTTCTTT.